Sequencing of this T cell receptor (beta chain) was carried out in a study of T cell responses to AZD1222 COVID-19 vaccine. Findings and caveats of the study: Every sample of the repertoires postdated the peak T cell response. Among those given AZD1222, only 6 or 7 were seropositive at baseline. Spike-spanning, vaccine-associated CD4 TCRs were dominant at 160-218 and 743-854. The study reported that nearly half of spike-specific TCRs target unmutated variant regions.

This CDR3 spans 12 amino acids. Germline-derived CDR1 and CDR2 are SEHNR and FQNEAQ (reference sequence). V gave up 3 bases and J gave up 10 bases; unmatched junction bases: 4. Turning to this clone: Its antigen remains unknown.

Measured with immunoSEQ multiplex PCR; TCRdb has only the in-frame clones, and not every one. The sample lists over 150,000 clones, roughly nine tenths occurring once. Specimen: peripheral blood, collected on day 0 of MenACWY control vaccination. This sequence was found in an adult in good health. The V gene is TRBV7-9, the J gene TRBJ1-1, with TRBD1 matching over 8 bases. The CDR3 region is CASSFPGGAAFF. The CDR3 nucleotides read TGTGCCAGCAGCTTTCCAGGGGGCGCAGCTTTCTTT.